The subject of this entry is one T cell receptor beta chain. Its target is not known. The data belong to a study of vaccination and CD4 T cells after COVID-19. Sequencing of DNA taken from cultured CD4+ T cells relied on the Oncomine TCR Beta short-read assay. DNA came from CD4+ T cells after culture. TCRdb passed the PCR reads through MiXCR, listing each CDR3 protein once. The table records roughly 26,000 distinct CDR3 sequences, approximately 40% of them present only once. Study outcomes and limitations: For SARS-CoV-2-reactive clonotypes, the median went from around 20 to 38, a nonsignificant increase. Spike mono-reactivity was shown by 304 of 307 vaccine-specific clones in convalescent patients.

The time point denotes: late sampling 161 to 241 days after vaccination in three convalescent patients. The treatment denotes: approximately 9-day PBMC culture with coronavirus spike peptide pools or control peptides (ViraFEST assay). The CDR3 extends over 15 amino acids. Germline V gene sequence: CDR1 MNHEY, CDR2 SVGAGI. Trimming took off 2 bases at V and 1 base at J, with 9 bases between the two ends. The V call is TRBV6-5, the J call TRBJ1-5; D may be TRBD1 (5 bases). Sample: CD4+ T cells from blood, cultured in vitro, taken about 7 months after SARS-CoV-2 vaccination. The clonotype originates from a human donor who had recovered from COVID-19. CDR3 region: CASSYTRDSNQPQHF. The DNA for the CDR3 is TGTGCCAGCAGTTACACCCGGGACAGCAATCAGCCCCAGCATTTT.